The T cell receptor (beta chain) described here comes from a study of blood T cell repertoires in COVID-19. Turning to the study itself: Sites in the United States, Italy and Spain provided acute and convalescent COVID-19 samples.

Original methodology: Quantification of nucleated cells was approximated via reference gene primer amplification. Only in-frame clones appear in the TCRdb table, and some are missing; sequencing was by immunoSEQ multiplex PCR. V, J and clone size were drawn from that table, and D and trimming were deduced from the DNA. Of about 24,000 clones in the sample, around 81% were seen once. Germline V gene data show CDR1 as MNHEY and CDR2 as SMNVEV (reference sequence). The V end was cut by 8 bases, the J end by 4 bases, with 17 bases between. The CDR3 is made up of 14 amino acids. The rearrangement joins TRBV27 to TRBJ1-2, with a tentative D call TRBD1 (6 bases). The receptor was derived from a man in his sixties or seventies with acute or convalescent COVID-19. The specimen sequenced was peripheral blood. DNA of the CDR3: TGTGCCAGCGGCATATCACAGGGTTCCTATGGCTACACCTTC. This encodes CASGISQGSYGYTF.